The clone carrying this TCR beta chain was seen once. Antigen unknown. These data are taken from a study of cytomegalovirus exposure and HLA in healthy donors. The PCR ran on 60 Vbeta and 13 Jbeta primers. Clones were read by immunoSEQ multiplex PCR, and TCRdb kept only the in-frame ones, dropping some. The profile shows around 140,000 clones, roughly 80% of them singletons. The CDR3 spans 15 residues. V shed 4 bases, J shed 1 base, and the junction held 2 bases outside the gene matches. The germline gives CDR1 SGHRS, CDR2 YFSETQ. Findings and caveats of the study: A later analysis found that most CMV-associated TCR beta chains appeared HLA-restricted.

The chain employs TRBV5-1 and TRBJ2-3; 11 bases agree with TRBD2. The clonotype originates from a young woman in good health and CMV-seronegative. What was sequenced was PBMCs. For the CDR3, the DNA is TGCGCCAGCAGCCCGGGACTAGCGGGCACAGATACGCAGTATTTT. It is translated as CASSPGLAGTDTQYF.